The 3 T cell receptor beta chains given below trace back to one sample, sequenced in a study of T cells in Graves' hyperthyroidism and ophthalmopathy. The CDR3 regions of TCR beta were amplified from RNA transcripts. First-round RT-PCR targeting the TCR CDR3 was performed with the HTBI primer set. TCRdb ran MiXCR on the multiplex PCR reads and lists one entry per CDR3 protein. The sample includes about 380,000 distinct CDR3 sequences, approximately 17% seen only once; the top ten take less than 45%. The sequenced material came from blood. The receptor set was obtained from a man younger than 30 with Graves' ophthalmopathy.

This clonotype has only a few counts. J is TRBJ1-2 and V is TRBV9; maybe TRBD1 (6 bases). Germline CDR1 SGDLS, CDR2 YYNGEE. Trimming removed 4 bases from V and 4 bases from J, with 17 bases in between. The CDR3 consists of 15 residues. CDR3 sequence (DNA): TGTGCCAGCAGCCCGGGCGGGGGGCTCAGCTATGGCTACACCTTC. It yields the protein CASSPGGGLSYGYTF.

The table lists this clonotype with many counts. In nucleotides, the CDR3 is TGCGCCAGCAGCTTGCGGGGCGCCGTCACTGAAGCTTTCTTT. It is translated as CASSLRGAVTEAFF. The genes are TRBV5-1 and TRBJ1-1; D is possibly TRBD1 (5 bases). CDR1 SGHRS and CDR2 YFSETQ come from the germline V gene. Trimming pared 1 base from V and 4 bases from J, leaving 11 bases between. The CDR3 contains 14 residues.

V usage is TRBV6-2 or TRBV6-3 and J usage is TRBJ2-1; 7 bases are a match to TRBD1. The CDR3 extends over 14 amino acids. Germline loops: CDR1 MNHEY, CDR2 SVGEGT. Losses at the gene ends were 6 bases for V and 12 bases for J; bases not matched to a gene: 14. CDR3 bases: TGTGCCAGCAGCCCCAGGGACAGCCCCATGGGGCAGTTCTTC. Amino acids: CASSPRDSPMGQFF.